The rows below give T cell receptor beta chains drawn from one sample of a study of somatic mutations in cytotoxic T cells in rheumatoid arthritis. Here immunoSEQ multiplex PCR was the method, and the copy in TCRdb shows in-frame clones only, minus some. This table holds approximately 18,000 clones, approximately 80% found once. Sequencing was carried out using CD8+ T cells sorted from blood. These receptors were obtained from an adult with rheumatoid arthritis. Each CDR3 is given with its conserved first and last residue. Each record gives: clone size, D gene, V gene, J gene, CDR3 DNA, CDR3 protein. A D gene is named only where the DNA matches it firmly. Rows give clone size only sometimes, using once, few, many, or a class for an expanded clone.

clone size: few
D gene: .
V gene: TRBV6-5
J gene: TRBJ2-7
CDR3 DNA: TGTGCCAGCAACGCCCTGATGGGCGAGCAGTACTTC
CDR3 protein: CASNALMGEQYF

clone size: .
D gene: .
V gene: TRBV27
J gene: TRBJ2-5
CDR3 DNA: TGTGCCAGCAGTTTAACCGCCGGGCGCCCCCCGTACTTC
CDR3 protein: CASSLTAGRPPYF

clone size: .
D gene: TRBD1
V gene: TRBV11-2
J gene: TRBJ1-2
CDR3 DNA: TGTGCCAGCAGCTTAGATCAGGGGGCAGTTGGCTACACCTTC
CDR3 protein: CASSLDQGAVGYTF

clone size: medium-sized
D gene: .
V gene: TRBV5-1
J gene: TRBJ2-5
CDR3 DNA: TGCGCCAGCAGCTTGCTATCGATGGAGGTTTTCGCAGAGACCCAGTACTTC
CDR3 protein: CASSLLSMEVFAETQYF

clone size: .
D gene: .
V gene: TRBV30
J gene: TRBJ2-1
CDR3 DNA: TGTGCCTGGACTACTAGCATTGCCCTCAATGAGCAGTTCTTC
CDR3 protein: CAWTTSIALNEQFF

clone size: .
D gene: .
V gene: TRBV28
J gene: TRBJ1-5
CDR3 DNA: TGTGCCAGCAGTTTACCCGGAAATCAGCCCCAGCATTTT
CDR3 protein: CASSLPGNQPQHF

clone size: .
D gene: .
V gene: TRBV2
J gene: TRBJ2-2
CDR3 DNA: TGTGCCACCTTCGTAGGACCGGTGAACACCGGGGAGCTGTTTTTT
CDR3 protein: CATFVGPVNTGELFF

clone size: once
D gene: .
V gene: TRBV7-8
J gene: TRBJ2-4
CDR3 DNA: TGTGCCAGCAGCTTAGGTGCGGCCAAAAACATTCAGTACTTC
CDR3 protein: CASSLGAAKNIQYF

clone size: .
D gene: .
V gene: TRBV19
J gene: TRBJ2-1
CDR3 DNA: TGTGCCAGTAGTACGCAGACGAACCTAAATGCTGAGCAGTTCTTC
CDR3 protein: CASSTQTNLNAEQFF

clone size: .
D gene: TRBD1
V gene: TRBV7-9
J gene: TRBJ1-1
CDR3 DNA: TGTGCCAGCACCCCCGCGCAGGGGGGGGGATCGAACACTGAAGCTTTCTTT
CDR3 protein: CASTPAQGGGSNTEAFF

clone size: .
D gene: .
V gene: TRBV4-1
J gene: TRBJ2-3
CDR3 DNA: TGCGCCAGCAGCCAAGAACGGTTCGACGATACGCAGTATTTT
CDR3 protein: CASSQERFDDTQYF

clone size: .
D gene: TRBD2
V gene: TRBV7-8
J gene: TRBJ2-3
CDR3 DNA: TGTGCCAGCAGCACTCAACTCGGGAGGGTTAGCACAGATACGCAGTATTTT
CDR3 protein: CASSTQLGRVSTDTQYF

clone size: once
D gene: TRBD1
V gene: TRBV5-1
J gene: TRBJ1-1
CDR3 DNA: TGCGCCAGCAGCGAGGAGGGGGCTGCGAACACTGAAGCTTTCTTT
CDR3 protein: CASSEEGAANTEAFF

clone size: .
D gene: .
V gene: TRBV19
J gene: TRBJ2-7
CDR3 DNA: TGTGCCAGTAGTATCTGGGGCTACGAGCAGTACTTC
CDR3 protein: CASSIWGYEQYF

clone size: .
D gene: .
V gene: TRBV7-2
J gene: TRBJ1-1
CDR3 DNA: TGTGCCAGCAGCTCCGTTTCAACTAGGAGGGGCACTGAAGCTTTCTTT
CDR3 protein: CASSSVSTRRGTEAFF

clone size: once
D gene: .
V gene: TRBV5-5
J gene: TRBJ1-1
CDR3 DNA: TGTGCCAGCAGCTTGGTGTGGTGGTCCCCCTCAAATATGAACACTGAAGCTTTCTTT
CDR3 protein: CASSLVWWSPSNMNTEAFF

clone size: once
D gene: .
V gene: TRBV4-1
J gene: TRBJ2-3
CDR3 DNA: TGCGCCAGCAGCCCCGGACAACCAGGTGGGCCAGATACGCAGTATTTT
CDR3 protein: CASSPGQPGGPDTQYF

clone size: .
D gene: .
V gene: TRBV27
J gene: TRBJ1-1
CDR3 DNA: TGTGCCAGCAGTTTAGGTGTGGGGAATGAAGCTTTCTTT
CDR3 protein: CASSLGVGNEAFF

clone size: .
D gene: .
V gene: TRBV7-6
J gene: TRBJ2-7
CDR3 DNA: TGTGCCAGCAGCCGGACAGCCTCCTACGAGCAGTACTTC
CDR3 protein: CASSRTASYEQYF

clone size: .
D gene: .
V gene: TRBV5-1
J gene: TRBJ1-1
CDR3 DNA: TGCGCCAGCAGCTCGGACACTCGGAACACTGAAGCTTTCTTT
CDR3 protein: CASSSDTRNTEAFF

clone size: .
D gene: TRBD1
V gene: TRBV4-1
J gene: TRBJ1-1
CDR3 DNA: TGCGCCAGCAGCGACCCCGGGACAGAGGATATGAACACTGAAGCTTTCTTT
CDR3 protein: CASSDPGTEDMNTEAFF

clone size: medium-sized
D gene: TRBD1
V gene: TRBV9
J gene: TRBJ1-3
CDR3 DNA: TGTGCCAGCAGCTATAGACAGGGGGACACCATATATTTT
CDR3 protein: CASSYRQGDTIYF

clone size: few
D gene: .
V gene: TRBV7-9
J gene: TRBJ1-3
CDR3 DNA: TGTGCCAGCAGCTCCCCGTCTGTCTCTGGAAACACCATATATTTT
CDR3 protein: CASSSPSVSGNTIYF

clone size: few
D gene: .
V gene: TRBV29-1
J gene: TRBJ1-1
CDR3 DNA: TGCAGCGTTCCCGAGGGAACTGAAGCTTTCTTT
CDR3 protein: CSVPEGTEAFF

clone size: .
D gene: TRBD1
V gene: TRBV6-4
J gene: TRBJ2-1
CDR3 DNA: TGTGCCAGCAGTGAGGGACAGGGATTCGATGAGCAGTTCTTC
CDR3 protein: CASSEGQGFDEQFF

clone size: .
D gene: TRBD1
V gene: TRBV5-1
J gene: TRBJ1-4
CDR3 DNA: TGCGCCAGCAGCTCCGAGGGACCGGACAGGGGAGAAAAACTGTTTTTT
CDR3 protein: CASSSEGPDRGEKLFF

clone size: .
D gene: TRBD1
V gene: TRBV12-5
J gene: TRBJ2-7
CDR3 DNA: TGTGCTAGTGGGGGGACAGGGCATTTCTCCTACGAGCAGTACTTC
CDR3 protein: CASGGTGHFSYEQYF

clone size: .
D gene: TRBD2
V gene: TRBV6-1
J gene: TRBJ2-2
CDR3 DNA: TGTGCCAGCAGTGAAGCTGGACTAGCGGGAGCCACCGGGGAGCTGTTTTTT
CDR3 protein: CASSEAGLAGATGELFF

clone size: .
D gene: TRBD2
V gene: TRBV7-2
J gene: TRBJ2-3
CDR3 DNA: TGTGCCAGCAGCTTCGGGCTAGCGGGGGGCCCCCTTAGCACAGATACGCAGTATTTT
CDR3 protein: CASSFGLAGGPLSTDTQYF